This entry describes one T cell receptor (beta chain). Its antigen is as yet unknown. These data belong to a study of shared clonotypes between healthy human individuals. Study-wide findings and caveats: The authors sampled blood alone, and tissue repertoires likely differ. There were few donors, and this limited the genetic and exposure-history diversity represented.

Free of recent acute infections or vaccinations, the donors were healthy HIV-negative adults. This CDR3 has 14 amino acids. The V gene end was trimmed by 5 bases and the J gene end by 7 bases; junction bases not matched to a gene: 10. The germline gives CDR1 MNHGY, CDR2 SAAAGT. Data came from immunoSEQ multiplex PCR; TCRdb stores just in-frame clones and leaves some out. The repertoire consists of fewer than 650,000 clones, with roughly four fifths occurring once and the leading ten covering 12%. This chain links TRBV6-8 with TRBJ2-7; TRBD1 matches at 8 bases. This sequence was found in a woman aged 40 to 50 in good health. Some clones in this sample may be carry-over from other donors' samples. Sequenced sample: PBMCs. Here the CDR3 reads CASSTRQGPGEQYF. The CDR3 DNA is TGTGCCAGCAGTACTAGACAGGGGCCGGGGGAGCAGTACTTC.